The 17 T cell receptor beta chains listed next were all sequenced from one sample in a study of blood T cell repertoires in COVID-19. Using immunoSEQ multiplex PCR, the repertoire was profiled, and TCRdb retains in-frame clones only, with some absent. In the table there are 90,000 or so clones, about nine tenths of which are singletons. Sample: peripheral blood. The origin of the receptors is a man aged 60-69 years with COVID-19, enrolled during active disease.

This clone was seen once. The chain recombines TRBV9 with TRBJ2-2; 7 bases are a match to TRBD2. This CDR3 contains 16 residues. CDR1 is SGDLS and CDR2 is YYNGEE in the germline V gene. Germline trimming cut 4 bases from V and 7 bases from J; bases unmatched to any gene: 13. The CDR3 region has the DNA TGTGCCAGCAGCACCTTTAGCGGGCCTTGGGACGGGGAGCTGTTTTTT. This translates into CASSTFSGPWDGELFF.

The chain carries TRBV28 and TRBJ1-6; 8 nucleotides align to TRBD1. The trim removed 7 bases at V and 9 bases at J, leaving 5 bases unmatched. The CDR3 has 13 residues. The germline CDR1 and CDR2 sequences are MDHEN and SYDVKM. Written as DNA, the CDR3 is TGTGCCAGCATAGGGACAGGCGGTTCACCCCTCCACTTT. Protein sequence: CASIGTGGSPLHF.

V usage is TRBV19 and J usage is TRBJ1-2, with D perhaps matching TRBD1 (5 bases). The ends were cut back, 1 base at V and 4 bases at J, with 10 bases in the middle. Germline CDR1 LNHDA, CDR2 SQIVND (reference sequence). This CDR3 has 14 residues. The CDR3: CASSIARQGYGYTF. The DNA of the CDR3 is TGTGCCAGTAGTATAGCGAGGCAGGGCTATGGCTACACCTTC.

V usage is TRBV28 and J usage is TRBJ1-6, with 12 bases lining up with TRBD1. There are 15 residues in the CDR3. J was trimmed by 10 bases and V by 2 bases; bases with no gene match: 3. Germline V gene data show CDR1 as MDHEN and CDR2 as SYDVKM. The CDR3 DNA reads TGTGCCAGCAGTTTAAGGGACAGGGGGCGGTCACCCCTCCACTTT. Translated: CASSLRDRGRSPLHF.

This chain connects TRBV9 to TRBJ1-2; 9 bases align to TRBD1. CDR1 SGDLS and CDR2 YYNGEE come from the germline V gene. The CDR3 totals 14 residues. V gave up 4 bases and J gave up 4 bases; unmatched junction bases: 5. CDR3 residues: CASSSGQGPYGYTF. The DNA of the CDR3 is TGTGCCAGCAGCTCGGGACAGGGACCCTATGGCTACACCTTC. Together with reference TRBV9 and TRBJ1-2, the CDR3 gives the full variable domain: DSGVTQTPKHLITATGQRVTLRCSPRSGDLSVYWYQQSLDQGLQFLIQYYNGEERAKGNILERFSAQQFPDLHSELNLSSLELGDSALYFCASSSGQGPYGYTFGSGTRLTVV.

The gene calls are TRBV7-9 and TRBJ2-7, with unresolved D. The CDR3 totals 15 residues. With 1 base removed from V and 3 bases from J, the gap between germline ends came to 13 bases. CDR1 SEHNR and CDR2 FQNEAQ come from the germline V gene (reference sequence). The CDR3 coding sequence is TGTGCCAGCAGCTTAGGTTGGGCCCCCGACTACGAGCAGTACTTC. It encodes CASSLGWAPDYEQYF.

V is TRBV11-3 and J is TRBJ1-3; 8 nucleotides agree with TRBD1. Germline V CDR1 and CDR2: SGHNT, YENEEA. V gave up 3 bases and J gave up 9 bases; unmatched junction bases: 10. The CDR3 length is 15 residues. Here the CDR3 DNA reads TGTGCCAGCAGCTTCGGGACAGGCGAGTCGATCACCATATATTTT. Amino acid sequence: CASSFGTGESITIYF.

The CDR3, as DNA: TGTGCCAGTTTACAGGACCCCTCTGGAAACACCATATATTTT. Its translation: CASLQDPSGNTIYF. This rearrangement joins TRBV5-4 to TRBJ1-3, with a tentative D call TRBD1 (5 bases). The ends were cut back, 8 bases at V and 0 bases at J, with 12 bases in the middle. CDR1 and CDR2 from the germline V gene are SGHNT and YYREEE (reference sequence). The CDR3 is 14 residues long.

The rearrangement joins TRBV5-5 to TRBJ2-1, with 10 bases that match TRBD2. With 1 base clipped from V and 9 bases from J, the junction kept 7 bases outside the gene matches. CDR1 and CDR2 from the germline V gene are SGHKS and YYEKEE (reference sequence). The CDR3 spans 15 residues. CDR3 coding DNA: TGTGCCAGCAGCTTGTCAGGACTAGCGGAGGGTGAGCAGTTCTTC. The encoded protein is CASSLSGLAEGEQFF. Variable domain in full (rest from reference TRBV5-5 and TRBJ2-1): DAGVTQSPTHLIKTRGQQVTLRCSPISGHKSVSWYQQVLGQGPQFIFQYYEKEERGRGNFPDRFSARQFPNYSSELNVNALLLGDSALYLCASSLSGLAEGEQFFGPGTRLTVL.

The CDR3 loop is CAIRQGGGNQPQHF. The CDR3 nucleotides are TGTGCCATCAGGCAAGGGGGGGGCAATCAGCCCCAGCATTTT. The J gene is TRBJ1-5, the V gene TRBV10-3, with D perhaps matching TRBD1 (6 bases). This CDR3 comprises 14 residues. The V and J ends lost 6 bases and 2 bases respectively, with 11 bases between them. The germline CDR1 and CDR2 sequences are ENHRY and SYGVKD.

The V call is TRBV6-6, the J call TRBJ1-2; D is uncertain. V dropped 6 bases and J dropped 2 bases, with 19 bases sitting between them. Germline V gene sequence: CDR1 MNHNY, CDR2 SVGAGI (reference sequence). This CDR3 region has 16 residues. CDR3 loop: CASSPREHMINYGYTF. CDR3 nucleotides: TGTGCCAGCAGCCCCCGGGAGCACATGATCAACTATGGCTACACCTTC.

The J gene is TRBJ2-1, the V gene TRBV28; 7 positions match TRBD2. V lost 6 bases to trimming and J lost 2 bases; unmatched junction nucleotides: 13. Germline V CDR1 and CDR2: MDHEN, SYDVKM. The CDR3 spans 17 residues. The CDR3: CASSSSLGRTPYNEQFF. The DNA of the CDR3 is TGTGCCAGCAGCTCCAGCCTCGGGAGGACCCCCTACAATGAGCAGTTCTTC.

The V and J genes are TRBV3-1 (or the pseudogene TRBV3-2) and TRBJ2-1; 9 positions match TRBD2. Germline V gives CDR1 LGHDT, CDR2 YNNKEL (reference sequence). CDR3 length: 14 amino acids. Trimming removed 7 bases from V and 9 bases from J; junction bases left unmatched: 10. CDR3 region: CASTIGLAYGEQFF. The CDR3 coding sequence is TGTGCCAGCACCATCGGACTAGCGTACGGTGAGCAGTTCTTC.

The chain couples TRBV7-9 to TRBJ2-3, with no clear D. V was shortened by 1 base and J by 2 bases, with 7 bases between the two germline ends. CDR1 is SEHNR and CDR2 is FQNEAQ in the germline V gene (reference sequence). The CDR3 extends over 14 amino acids. Here the CDR3 reads CASSLGALTDTQYF. As DNA, the CDR3 is TGTGCCAGCAGCTTAGGGGCACTCACAGATACGCAGTATTTT.

The rearrangement uses TRBV27 and TRBJ2-2, with 13 bases fitting TRBD2. Germline V gene sequence: CDR1 MNHEY, CDR2 SMNVEV (reference sequence). V lost 5 bases, J lost 7 bases, and 7 bases stayed unmatched. CDR3 length: 16 amino acids. This chain's CDR3 is CASSPTSGRAGGELFF. DNA of the CDR3: TGTGCCAGCAGTCCCACTAGCGGGAGGGCCGGCGGGGAGCTGTTTTTT.

Remarks on this clone: One junction end disagrees with the germline gene, perhaps due to a read error. The V call is TRBV11-2, the J call TRBJ2-3; TRBD1 agrees at 7 bases. The germline V gene has CDR1 SGHAT and CDR2 FQNNGV. The CDR3 runs 15 residues. The CDR3: CASSLEGASTDTQYF. In DNA, the CDR3 is TGTGCCAGCAGCCTAGAGGGGGCGAGTACAGATACGCAGTATTTT.

The V call is TRBV11-1, the J call TRBJ2-5; 11 bases map to TRBD2. Germline CDR1 SGHAT, CDR2 FQDESV (reference sequence). This CDR3 is built from 14 residues. The J segment lost 2 bases and the V segment lost 8 bases, leaving 4 bases of the junction unmatched. The CDR3 spells CASRGLAGQETQYF. CDR3 nucleotides: TGTGCCAGCCGAGGACTAGCGGGTCAAGAGACCCAGTACTTC.